These 22 T cell receptor beta chains came from one sample sequenced in a study of blood T cell repertoires in COVID-19. Clones were sequenced by immunoSEQ multiplex PCR, and TCRdb holds only the in-frame ones, with some missing. Of 25,000 to 35,000 clones listed, around nine tenths are singletons. Sequencing was done on a sample of peripheral blood. Every receptor here comes from a human donor in a cohort sampled during active COVID-19. The donor label of this sample is uncertain.

This rearrangement joins TRBV5-5 to TRBJ2-7; 13 nucleotides line up with TRBD2. The CDR3 covers 16 residues. Germline V CDR1 and CDR2: SGHKS, YYEKEE (reference sequence). V was clipped by 2 bases and J by 3 bases; unmatched bases: 5. In DNA, the CDR3 is TGTGCCAGCAGCTTCCTGGGGACTAGCGGGAACTACGAGCAGTACTTC. Translation gives CASSFLGTSGNYEQYF.

This chain connects TRBV10-2 to TRBJ2-2; TRBD2 is a possible D gene (6 bases). The ends were cut back, 3 bases at V and 3 bases at J, with 14 bases in the middle. Germline V gene data show CDR1 as WSHSY and CDR2 as SAAADI. The CDR3 sequence is 16 residues long. The CDR3: CASSDPGRGDTGELFF. CDR3 DNA sequence: TGCGCCAGCAGTGATCCCGGGAGAGGGGACACCGGGGAGCTGTTTTTT.

CDR3 protein: CASSFTSTFTEAFF. The DNA of the CDR3 is TGTGCCAGCAGCTTTACTTCGACATTCACTGAAGCTTTCTTT. The J gene is TRBJ1-1, the V gene TRBV7-8; no reliable D call. V lost 3 bases, J lost 4 bases, and 12 bases lay in between. Looked up from germline, CDR1 is SGHVS and CDR2 is FQNEAQ. The CDR3 has 14 residues.

The V and J genes are TRBV2 and TRBJ2-7, with 8 bases aligning to TRBD2. The CDR3 is made up of 15 amino acids. J gave up 2 bases and V 5 bases, and 8 bases lay outside the gene matches. The germline CDR1 and CDR2 sequences are SNHLY and FYNNEI. The CDR3 sequence: CASSPTGTRAYEQYF. In DNA form, the CDR3 reads TGTGCCAGCAGTCCGACCGGGACTAGGGCCTACGAGCAGTACTTC.

This clone was observed a single time. The rearrangement joins TRBV28 to TRBJ2-3; 9 bases agree with TRBD2. The CDR3 runs to 15 residues. Germline lookup yields CDR1 MDHEN and CDR2 SYDVKM. V lost 8 bases to trimming and J lost 0 bases; unmatched junction nucleotides: 6. The CDR3 region has the DNA TGTGCCAGCGGGGGCGGGAGGGTAAGCACAGATACGCAGTATTTT. Translating gives CASGGGRVSTDTQYF.

V usage is TRBV27 and J usage is TRBJ2-7; weak D call: TRBD1 (6 bases). Trimming cost V 6 bases and J 0 bases, with 12 bases left between them. This CDR3 has 14 amino acids. Germline lookup yields CDR1 MNHEY and CDR2 SMNVEV (reference sequence). The CDR3 nucleotides read TGTGCCAGCAGCCACGACAGGAGCTCCTACGAGCAGTACTTC. This sequence encodes CASSHDRSSYEQYF.

The chain employs TRBV28 and TRBJ1-1; 10 positions agree with TRBD1. CDR3 length: 16 amino acids. From germline, CDR1 is MDHEN and CDR2 SYDVKM. V shed 5 bases and J 5 bases; nucleotides not matched to a gene: 11. CDR3 sequence reads: CASSPPTGGVETEAFF. The DNA of the CDR3 is TGTGCCAGCAGTCCCCCGACAGGGGGCGTAGAAACTGAAGCTTTCTTT.

This chain uses TRBV5-1 with TRBJ1-2; D is possibly TRBD1 (5 bases). Germline V CDR1 and CDR2: SGHRS, YFSETQ. Between the trimmed V and J ends, which lost 5 bases and 3 bases, there was a span of 17 bases. This CDR3 is 15 amino acids long. The CDR3 spells CASRSGLRAHYGYTF. CDR3 coding DNA: TGCGCCAGCAGATCAGGGTTACGGGCCCACTATGGCTACACCTTC. Based on the CDR3 plus reference TRBV5-1 and TRBJ1-2, the full variable domain is KAGVTQTPRYLIKTRGQQVTLSCSPISGHRSVSWYQQTPGQGLQFLFEYFSETQRNKGNFPGRFSGRQFSNSRSEMNVSTLELGDSALYLCASRSGLRAHYGYTFGSGTRLTVV.

This sequence joins TRBV24-1 and TRBJ1-3; 8 nucleotides agree with TRBD1. The CDR3 sequence is 17 residues long. Germline CDR1 KGHDR, CDR2 SFDVKD. The V and J ends lost 5 bases and 0 bases, in that order; junction bases with no gene match: 8. Written as DNA, the CDR3 is TGTGCCACCAGTGGGTGGGGACAGGCGTACTCTGGAAACACCATATATTTT. It translates to CATSGWGQAYSGNTIYF.

The table lists this clone with a few counts. The rearrangement links TRBV6-5 to TRBJ2-7; TRBD1 might be the D (6 bases). This CDR3 region has 12 residues. The germline gives CDR1 MNHEY, CDR2 SVGAGI. V lost 9 bases and J lost 7, with 16 bases in between. CDR3 nucleotides: TGTGCCAGTCAGGGGCTTCTGGGAGAGCAGTACTTC. Translated, it gives CASQGLLGEQYF.

The genes are TRBV2 and TRBJ2-3; TRBD2 is a possible D gene (5 bases). The CDR3 length is 12 residues. The germline CDR1 and CDR2 sequences are SNHLY and FYNNEI. With 6 bases removed from V and 4 bases from J, the gap between germline ends came to 8 bases. In DNA, the CDR3 is TGTGCCAGCAGGGCTAGCTCAGATACGCAGTATTTT. This translates into CASRASSDTQYF.

V gene TRBV6-5 combines with J gene TRBJ1-1; possible D gene TRBD1, 5 bases. V gave up 5 bases and J gave up 0 bases, with 13 bases separating them. The CDR3 extends over 15 amino acids. The germline V gene has CDR1 MNHEY and CDR2 SVGAGI. For the CDR3, the DNA is TGTGCCAGCAGTAGCCCCGACAGAGTGAACACTGAAGCTTTCTTT. Protein sequence: CASSSPDRVNTEAFF.

This clone was seen only a few times. The rearrangement joins TRBV11-3 to TRBJ2-1; 9 nucleotides line up with TRBD2. Per the germline V gene, CDR1 is SGHNT and CDR2 is YENEEA. The trim removed 5 bases at V and 12 bases at J, leaving 11 bases unmatched. The CDR3 totals 14 residues. The CDR3 DNA reads as TGTGCCAGCAGCCCTGAAGGGACTAGCTTTGGGCAGTTCTTC. This gives the protein CASSPEGTSFGQFF. Variable domain in full (rest from reference TRBV11-3 and TRBJ2-1): EAGVVQSPRYKIIEKKQPVAFWCNPISGHNTLYWYLQNLGQGPELLIRYENEEAVDDSQLPKDRFSAERLKGVDSTLKIQPAELGDSAVYLCASSPEGTSFGQFFGPGTRLTVL.

This rearrangement joins TRBV4-1 to TRBJ2-2; maybe TRBD2 (5 bases). Trimming removed 4 bases at V and 5 bases at J, with 8 bases between. Germline V gene data show CDR1 as MGHRA and CDR2 as YSYEKL. The CDR3 contains 13 residues. DNA for the CDR3: TGCGCCAGCAGCCCCAGGAGGACCGGGGAGCTGTTTTTT. This sequence encodes CASSPRRTGELFF.

By sample share, this clone is medium-sized (0.01 to 0.1%). J is TRBJ2-1 and V is TRBV6-5, with 11 bases identical to TRBD2. The germline V gene encodes CDR1 MNHEY and CDR2 SVGAGI. The V and J ends lost 3 bases and 3 bases, in that order; junction bases with no gene match: 4. CDR3 length equals 16 residues. This CDR3 is CASSYSSGRRYNEQFF. Written as DNA, the CDR3 is TGTGCCAGCAGTTATTCTAGCGGGAGGCGCTACAATGAGCAGTTCTTC.

The rearrangement uses TRBV9 and TRBJ2-1, with 8 bases that match TRBD2. There are 15 residues in the CDR3. The V segment lost 1 base and the J segment 8 bases; nucleotides outside the gene matches: 8. Per germline, CDR1 SGDLS and CDR2 YYNGEE. CDR3 protein: CASSVSGGARDEQFF. DNA for the CDR3: TGTGCCAGCAGCGTATCGGGAGGGGCTCGGGATGAGCAGTTCTTC.

The table lists this clone with a count of one. J is TRBJ1-1 and V is TRBV5-1, with a tentative D call TRBD1 (6 bases). Between the trimmed V and J ends, which lost 4 bases and 5 bases, there was a span of 12 bases. There are 13 residues in the CDR3. Looked up from germline, CDR1 is SGHRS and CDR2 is YFSETQ. CDR3 sequence reads: CASSPRGGTEAFF. DNA for the CDR3: TGCGCCAGCAGCCCGAGGGGGGGAACTGAAGCTTTCTTT.

The chain is built from TRBV10-3 and TRBJ2-1; D is perhaps TRBD2 (5 bases). V lost 7 bases and J 6 bases, leaving 16 bases between the germline ends. The CDR3 runs 14 residues. CDR1 and CDR2 (germline): ENHRY, SYGVKD. CDR3 residues: CAINGDYIRNEQFF. CDR3 in DNA: TGTGCCATCAATGGCGACTACATCCGCAATGAGCAGTTCTTC.

The chain carries TRBV27 and TRBJ2-1; the match to TRBD2 covers 8 bases. Germline CDR1 reads MNHEY; CDR2 reads SMNVEV (reference sequence). The V segment lost 2 bases and the J segment 7 bases; nucleotides outside the gene matches: 10. The CDR3 spans 16 residues. The CDR3 sequence is CASSLSSAGVSNEQFF. The CDR3, as DNA: TGTGCCAGCAGTTTAAGTTCAGCGGGAGTGAGTAATGAGCAGTTCTTC.

The chain has TRBV5-4 and TRBJ2-7; no reliable D call. This CDR3 is built from 14 residues. Trimming removed 5 bases from V and 6 bases from J, with 18 bases in between. CDR1 SGHNT and CDR2 YYREEE come from the germline V gene (reference sequence). CDR3 nucleotide sequence: TGTGCCAGCAGTCGATGGGCCCAGCCCCGCGAGCAGTACTTC. This sequence encodes CASSRWAQPREQYF.

V usage is TRBV5-6 and J usage is TRBJ1-2, with TRBD1 identical over 7 bases. The CDR3 is 14 residues long. After removal of 0 bases from V and 5 bases from J, the junction contained 4 bases not matched to a gene. Germline-derived CDR1 and CDR2 are SGHDT and YYEEEE. CDR3 in amino acids: CASSLAGTEYGYTF. The CDR3 DNA follows: TGTGCCAGCAGCTTGGCGGGGACAGAGTATGGCTACACCTTC.

V usage is TRBV5-6 and J usage is TRBJ1-4, with a possible D match to TRBD1 (5 bases). The CDR3 has 12 residues. The V end was cut by 0 bases, the J end by 11 bases, with 8 bases between. The germline CDR1 and CDR2 sequences are SGHDT and YYEEEE. As DNA, the CDR3 is TGTGCCAGCAGCTTGGGGGAGGGGAAACTGTTTTTT. Encoded protein: CASSLGEGKLFF.